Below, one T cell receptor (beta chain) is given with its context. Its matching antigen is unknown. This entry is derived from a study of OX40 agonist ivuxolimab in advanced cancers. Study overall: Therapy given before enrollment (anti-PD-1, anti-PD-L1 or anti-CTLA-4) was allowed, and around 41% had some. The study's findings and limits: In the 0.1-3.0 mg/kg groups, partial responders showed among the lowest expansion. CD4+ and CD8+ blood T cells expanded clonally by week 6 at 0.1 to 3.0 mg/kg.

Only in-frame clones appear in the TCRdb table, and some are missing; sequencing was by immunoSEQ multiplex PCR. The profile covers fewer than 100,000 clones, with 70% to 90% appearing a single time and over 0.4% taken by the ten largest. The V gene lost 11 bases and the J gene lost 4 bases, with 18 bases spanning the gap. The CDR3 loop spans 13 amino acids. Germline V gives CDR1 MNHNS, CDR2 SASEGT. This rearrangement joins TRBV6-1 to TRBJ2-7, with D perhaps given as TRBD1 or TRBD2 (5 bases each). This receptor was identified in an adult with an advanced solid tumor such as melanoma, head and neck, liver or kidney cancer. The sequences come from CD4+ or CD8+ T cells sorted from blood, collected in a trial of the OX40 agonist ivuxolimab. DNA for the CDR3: TGTGCCGTGCTAGTGAGGGGAGATTACGAGCAGTACTTC. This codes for CAVLVRGDYEQYF.